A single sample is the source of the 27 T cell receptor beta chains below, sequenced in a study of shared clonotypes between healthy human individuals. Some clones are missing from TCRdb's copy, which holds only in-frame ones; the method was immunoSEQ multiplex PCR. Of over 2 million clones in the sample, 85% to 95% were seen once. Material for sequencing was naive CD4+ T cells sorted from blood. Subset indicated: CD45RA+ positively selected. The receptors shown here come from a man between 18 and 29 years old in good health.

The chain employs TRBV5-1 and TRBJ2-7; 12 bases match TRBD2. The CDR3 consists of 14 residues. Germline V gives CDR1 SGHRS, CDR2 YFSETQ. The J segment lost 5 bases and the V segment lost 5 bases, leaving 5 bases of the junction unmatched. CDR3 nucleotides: TGCGCCAGCAGGCAACTAGCGGGGGGCCACGAGCAGTACTTC. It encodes CASRQLAGGHEQYF.

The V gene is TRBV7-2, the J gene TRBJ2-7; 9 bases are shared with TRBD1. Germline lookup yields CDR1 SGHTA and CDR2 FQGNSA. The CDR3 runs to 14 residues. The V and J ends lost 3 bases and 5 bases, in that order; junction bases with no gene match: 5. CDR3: CASSFAGQGNEQYF. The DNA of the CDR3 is TGTGCCAGCAGCTTCGCGGGACAGGGCAACGAGCAGTACTTC.

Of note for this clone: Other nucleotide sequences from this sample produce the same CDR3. The CDR3 region has the DNA TGTGCCAGCAGCACTAGCACAGATACGCAGTATTTT. Its protein product is CASSTSTDTQYF. This chain connects TRBV28 to TRBJ2-3; D is undetermined. Trimming stripped 6 bases from V and 0 bases from J, with 4 bases between. From germline, CDR1 is MDHEN and CDR2 SYDVKM. The CDR3 totals 12 residues.

The CDR3 region is CASLLWASEQYF. The CDR3 nucleotides are TGTGCCAGCCTTTTGTGGGCGTCCGAGCAGTACTTC. The rearrangement joins TRBV2 to TRBJ2-7; D unclear. Trimming left V 8 bases short and J 6 bases short, with 14 bases between. This CDR3 is built from 12 residues. The germline V gene has CDR1 SNHLY and CDR2 FYNNEI.

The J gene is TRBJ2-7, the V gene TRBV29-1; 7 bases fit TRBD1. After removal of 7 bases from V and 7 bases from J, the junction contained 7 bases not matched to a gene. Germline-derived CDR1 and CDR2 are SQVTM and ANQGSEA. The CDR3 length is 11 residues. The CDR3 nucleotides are TGCAGCGCCTCGACAGGGCGGGAGCAGTACTTC. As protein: CSASTGREQYF.

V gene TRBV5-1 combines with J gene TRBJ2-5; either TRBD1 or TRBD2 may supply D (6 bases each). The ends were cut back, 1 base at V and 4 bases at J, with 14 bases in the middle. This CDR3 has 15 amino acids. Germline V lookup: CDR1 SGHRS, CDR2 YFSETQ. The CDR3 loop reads CASSLIFGGPETQYF. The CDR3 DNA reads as TGCGCCAGCAGCTTGATCTTCGGGGGCCCAGAGACCCAGTACTTC.

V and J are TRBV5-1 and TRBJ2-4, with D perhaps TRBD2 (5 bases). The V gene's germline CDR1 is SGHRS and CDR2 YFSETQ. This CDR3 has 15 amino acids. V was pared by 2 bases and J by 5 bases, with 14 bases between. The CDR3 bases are TGCGCCAGCAGCTTTGCGGGCCTGTGGGAAAACATTCAGTACTTC. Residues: CASSFAGLWENIQYF.

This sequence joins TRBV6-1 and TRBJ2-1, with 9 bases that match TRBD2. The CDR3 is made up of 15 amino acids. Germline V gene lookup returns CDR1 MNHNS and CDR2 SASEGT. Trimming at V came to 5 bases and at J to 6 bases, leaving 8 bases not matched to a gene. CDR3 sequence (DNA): TGTGCCAGCAGTCCCCTAGCGGGGCCCTCCAATGAGCAGTTCTTC. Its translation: CASSPLAGPSNEQFF.

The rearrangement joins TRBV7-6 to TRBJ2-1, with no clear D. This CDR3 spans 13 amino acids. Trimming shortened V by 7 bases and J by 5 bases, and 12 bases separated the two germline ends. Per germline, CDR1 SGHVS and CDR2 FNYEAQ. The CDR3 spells CASNKRPNNEQFF. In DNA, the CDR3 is TGTGCCAGCAACAAACGACCGAACAATGAGCAGTTCTTC.

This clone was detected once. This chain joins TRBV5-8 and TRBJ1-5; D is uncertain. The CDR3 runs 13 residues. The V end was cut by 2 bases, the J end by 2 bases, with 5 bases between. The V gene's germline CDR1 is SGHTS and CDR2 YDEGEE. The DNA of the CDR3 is TGTGCCAGCAGCTTTAATCGCAATCAGCCCCAGCATTTT. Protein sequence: CASSFNRNQPQHF.

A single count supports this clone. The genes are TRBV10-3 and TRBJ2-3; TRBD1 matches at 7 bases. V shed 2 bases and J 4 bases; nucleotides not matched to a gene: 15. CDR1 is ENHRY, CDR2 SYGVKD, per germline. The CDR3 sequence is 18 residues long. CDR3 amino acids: CAISETLLTGNRADTQYF. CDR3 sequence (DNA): TGTGCCATCAGTGAGACCCTTTTGACAGGGAATCGGGCAGATACGCAGTATTTT.

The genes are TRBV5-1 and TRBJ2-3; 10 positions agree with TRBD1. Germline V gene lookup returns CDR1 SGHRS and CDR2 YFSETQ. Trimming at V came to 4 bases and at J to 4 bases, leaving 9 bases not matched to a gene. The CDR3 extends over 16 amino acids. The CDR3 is CASSVVDRGRADTQYF. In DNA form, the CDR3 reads TGCGCCAGCAGCGTAGTTGACAGGGGGCGCGCAGATACGCAGTATTTT.

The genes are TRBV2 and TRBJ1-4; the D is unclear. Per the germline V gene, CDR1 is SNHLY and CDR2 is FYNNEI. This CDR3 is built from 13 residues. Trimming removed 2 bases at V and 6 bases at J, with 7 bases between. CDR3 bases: TGTGCCAGCAGTGAATCAGAGTATGAAAAACTGTTTTTT. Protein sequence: CASSESEYEKLFF.

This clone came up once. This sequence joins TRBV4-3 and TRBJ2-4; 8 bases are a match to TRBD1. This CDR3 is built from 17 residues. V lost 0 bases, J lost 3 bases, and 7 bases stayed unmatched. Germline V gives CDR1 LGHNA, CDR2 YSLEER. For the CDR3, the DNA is TGCGCCAGCAGCCAAGATTTGAGGACAGGGAGCAAAAACATTCAGTACTTC. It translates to CASSQDLRTGSKNIQYF.

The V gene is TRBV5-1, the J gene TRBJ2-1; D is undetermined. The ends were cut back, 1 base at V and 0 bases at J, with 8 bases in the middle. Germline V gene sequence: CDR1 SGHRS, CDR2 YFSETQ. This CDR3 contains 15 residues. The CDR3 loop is CASSLSPSSYNEQFF. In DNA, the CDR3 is TGCGCCAGCAGCTTGAGCCCCAGCTCCTACAATGAGCAGTTCTTC.

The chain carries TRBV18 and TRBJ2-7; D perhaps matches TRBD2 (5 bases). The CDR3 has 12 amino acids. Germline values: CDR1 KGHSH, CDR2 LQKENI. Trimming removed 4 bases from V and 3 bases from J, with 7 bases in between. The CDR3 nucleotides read TGTGCCAGCTCACTCGAGGGCTACGAGCAGTACTTC. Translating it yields CASSLEGYEQYF.

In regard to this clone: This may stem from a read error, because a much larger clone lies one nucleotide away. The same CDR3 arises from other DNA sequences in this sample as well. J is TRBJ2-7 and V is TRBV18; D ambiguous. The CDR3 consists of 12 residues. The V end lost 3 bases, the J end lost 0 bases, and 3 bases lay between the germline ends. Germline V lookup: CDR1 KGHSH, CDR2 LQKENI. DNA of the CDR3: TGTGCCAGCTCACCCGTCTCCTACGAGCAGTACTTC. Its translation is CASSPVSYEQYF.

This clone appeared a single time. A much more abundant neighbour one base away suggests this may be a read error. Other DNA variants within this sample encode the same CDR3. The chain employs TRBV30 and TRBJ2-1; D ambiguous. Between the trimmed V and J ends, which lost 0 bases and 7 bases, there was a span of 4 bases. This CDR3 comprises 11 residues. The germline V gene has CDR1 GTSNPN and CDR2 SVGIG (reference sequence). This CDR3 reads CAWSVGNEQFF. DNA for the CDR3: TGTGCCTGGAGTGTAGGTAATGAGCAGTTCTTC.

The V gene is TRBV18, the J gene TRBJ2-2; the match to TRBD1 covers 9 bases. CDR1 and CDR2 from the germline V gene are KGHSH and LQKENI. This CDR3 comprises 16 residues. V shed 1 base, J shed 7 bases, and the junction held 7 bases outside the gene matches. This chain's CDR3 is CASSPLGTGFVGELFF. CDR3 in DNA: TGTGCCAGCTCACCACTCGGGACAGGGTTTGTCGGGGAGCTGTTTTTT.

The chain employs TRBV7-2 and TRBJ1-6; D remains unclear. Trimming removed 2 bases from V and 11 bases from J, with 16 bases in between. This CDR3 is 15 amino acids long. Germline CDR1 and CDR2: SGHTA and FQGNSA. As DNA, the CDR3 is TGTGCCAGCAGCTTACGCGGGCCGCCCGCGGCACCCCTCCACTTT. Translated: CASSLRGPPAAPLHF.

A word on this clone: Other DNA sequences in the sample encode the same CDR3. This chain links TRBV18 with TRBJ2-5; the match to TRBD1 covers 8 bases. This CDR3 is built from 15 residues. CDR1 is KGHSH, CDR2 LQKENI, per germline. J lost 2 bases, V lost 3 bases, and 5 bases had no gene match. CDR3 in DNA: TGTGCCAGCTCACCGCGGACAGGGCAACAAGAGACCCAGTACTTC. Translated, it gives CASSPRTGQQETQYF. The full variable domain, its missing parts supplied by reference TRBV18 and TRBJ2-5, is NAGVMQNPRHLVRRRGQEARLRCSPMKGHSHVYWYRQLPEEGLKFMVYLQKENIIDESGMPKERFSAEFPKEGPSILRIQQVVRGDSAAYFCASSPRTGQQETQYFGPGTRLLVL.

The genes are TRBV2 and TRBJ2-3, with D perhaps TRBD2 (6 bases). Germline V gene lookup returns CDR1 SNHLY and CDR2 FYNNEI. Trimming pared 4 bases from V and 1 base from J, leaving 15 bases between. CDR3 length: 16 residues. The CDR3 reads CASSGSNWGGTDTQYF. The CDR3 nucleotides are TGTGCCAGCAGTGGATCGAACTGGGGGGGCACAGATACGCAGTATTTT.

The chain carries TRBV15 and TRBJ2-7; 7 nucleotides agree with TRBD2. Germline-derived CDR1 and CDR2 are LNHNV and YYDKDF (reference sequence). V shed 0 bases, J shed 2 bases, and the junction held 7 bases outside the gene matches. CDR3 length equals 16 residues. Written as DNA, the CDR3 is TGTGCCACCAGCAGAGATCCCGGGGGGTCCCCCTACGAGCAGTACTTC. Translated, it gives CATSRDPGGSPYEQYF.

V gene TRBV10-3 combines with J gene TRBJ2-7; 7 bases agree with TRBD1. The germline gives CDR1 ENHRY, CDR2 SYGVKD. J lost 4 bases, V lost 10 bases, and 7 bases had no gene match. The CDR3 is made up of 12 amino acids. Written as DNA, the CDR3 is TGTGCCACCAGACAGGGCGGGTACGAGCAGTACTTC. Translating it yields CATRQGGYEQYF.

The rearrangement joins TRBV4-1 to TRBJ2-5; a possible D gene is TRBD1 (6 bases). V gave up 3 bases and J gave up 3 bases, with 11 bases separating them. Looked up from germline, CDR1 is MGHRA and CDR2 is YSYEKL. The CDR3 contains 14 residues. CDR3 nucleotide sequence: TGCGCCAGCAGCCAGGGGGCCCGCGAAGAGACCCAGTACTTC. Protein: CASSQGAREETQYF.

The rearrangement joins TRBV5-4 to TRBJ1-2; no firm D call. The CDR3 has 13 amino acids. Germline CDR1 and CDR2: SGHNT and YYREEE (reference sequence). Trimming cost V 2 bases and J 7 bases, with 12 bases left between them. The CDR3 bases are TGTGCCAGCAGCTTCGGCGGAGATTTTGGCTACACCTTC. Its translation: CASSFGGDFGYTF. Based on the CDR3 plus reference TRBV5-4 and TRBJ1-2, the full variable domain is ETGVTQSPTHLIKTRGQQVTLRCSSQSGHNTVSWYQQALGQGPQFIFQYYREEENGRGNFPPRFSGLQFPNYSSELNVNALELDDSALYLCASSFGGDFGYTFGSGTRLTVV.

CDR3 protein: CASRRDPVSYEQYF. In nucleotides, the CDR3 is TGTGCCAGCAGACGCGACCCGGTTTCCTACGAGCAGTACTTC. This chain connects TRBV6-5 to TRBJ2-7; D call uncertain. The CDR3 is 14 amino acids. CDR1 MNHEY and CDR2 SVGAGI come from the germline V gene. V lost 6 bases, J lost 1 base, and 13 bases lay in between.